Below, 8 T cell receptor beta chains from the same sample are listed, as sequenced in a study of shared clonotypes between healthy human individuals. Clones were sequenced by immunoSEQ multiplex PCR, and TCRdb holds only the in-frame ones, with some missing. The sample yields some 1.4 million clones, about 96% seen once. The specimen was naive CD4+ T cells sorted from blood. The subset is: CD45RA+ positively selected. These receptors all stem from a man younger than 40 in good health.

The chain joins TRBV6-1 to TRBJ2-7; no definite D call. Germline lookup yields CDR1 MNHNS and CDR2 SASEGT. Trimming shortened V by 5 bases and J by 0 bases, and 11 bases separated the two germline ends. CDR3 size: 14 residues. The CDR3, as DNA: TGTGCCAGCAGTTGGGCAACATCCTCCTACGAGCAGTACTTC. It yields the protein CASSWATSSYEQYF.

This chain uses TRBV7-9 with TRBJ1-1, with 9 bases identical to TRBD1. With V trimmed by 8 bases and J by 5 bases, 9 bases remained unmatched. Germline CDR1 reads SEHNR; CDR2 reads FQNEAQ (reference sequence). The CDR3 has 14 residues. The CDR3 bases are TGTGCCAGCGGCGACAGGGGGGCGCGTACTGAAGCTTTCTTT. Its protein product is CASGDRGARTEAFF.

A single count supports this clone. The same CDR3 arises from other DNA sequences in this sample as well. The chain is built from TRBV7-8 and TRBJ2-1; D remains ambiguous. Germline CDR1 and CDR2: SGHVS and FQNEAQ. The CDR3 is 14 residues long. V shed 3 bases and J shed 1 base, with 7 bases lying between them. The CDR3 reads CASSLESSYNEQFF. As DNA, the CDR3 is TGTGCCAGCAGCTTGGAGAGTTCCTACAATGAGCAGTTCTTC.

The chain carries TRBV4-1 and TRBJ2-7; 9 bases agree with TRBD1. CDR1 is MGHRA, CDR2 YSYEKL, per germline. CDR3 size: 14 residues. J was trimmed by 3 bases and V by 5 bases; bases with no gene match: 5. Here the CDR3 DNA reads TGCGCCAGCAGCAAGGACAGGGGTCTCTACGAGCAGTACTTC. This gives the protein CASSKDRGLYEQYF.

The gene calls are TRBV6-4 and TRBJ2-1, with 8 bases identical to TRBD2. The CDR3 extends over 14 amino acids. The junction had 6 bases not matched to a gene; V was cut back by 1 base and J by 10 bases. Germline loops: CDR1 MRHNA, CDR2 SNTAGT. CDR3 sequence: CASSDLGLGKEQFF. As DNA, the CDR3 is TGTGCCAGCAGTGACTTGGGACTAGGAAAGGAGCAGTTCTTC.

The rearrangement joins TRBV6-1 to TRBJ2-7, with a weak D call TRBD2 (5 bases). V lost 1 base to trimming and J lost 3 bases, with 19 bases between them. The CDR3 extends over 17 amino acids. Germline CDR1 reads MNHNS; CDR2 reads SASEGT. CDR3 nucleotide sequence: TGTGCCAGCAGTGAAGGTTCGGTATGGCGGGCAGGCTACGAGCAGTACTTC. It encodes CASSEGSVWRAGYEQYF.

This chain joins TRBV7-9 and TRBJ1-2, with 8 bases identical to TRBD1. The CDR3 extends over 15 amino acids. CDR1 and CDR2 (germline): SEHNR, FQNEAQ (reference sequence). The V and J ends lost 4 bases and 3 bases, in that order; junction bases with no gene match: 7. CDR3 in DNA: TGTGCCAGCAGCTCCCCCAGGGGGCTTGACTATGGCTACACCTTC. Encoded protein: CASSSPRGLDYGYTF.

This clone has a single count. The V gene is TRBV4-1, the J gene TRBJ1-1; D gene uncertain. Germline lookup yields CDR1 MGHRA and CDR2 YSYEKL. The CDR3 covers 12 residues. V dropped 2 bases and J dropped 3 bases, with 4 bases sitting between them. DNA of the CDR3: TGCGCCAGCAGCCAATTGTACACTGAAGCTTTCTTT. It yields the protein CASSQLYTEAFF.